The 23 T cell receptor beta chains listed next were all sequenced from one sample in a study of neoadjuvant nivolumab and ipilimumab in lung cancer (TCRdb year 2020). The library was produced with the immunoSEQ multiplex PCR assay. Sourced from immuneACCESS, this table was stored by TCRdb with only in-frame sequences that have V and J called. A share of the clones is absent; for the studies checked, an unresolved V gene accounts for under half, and the remainder has no known explanation. For this sample the table gives 15,000 to 20,000 clones, of which approximately 79% were detected only once. The biggest ten clones account for 9% of the sample. The label giving this sample's time point can be read as: at surgical resection after neoadjuvant nivolumab +/- ipilimumab. The sequencing here drew on tumor tissue, taken after neoadjuvant nivolumab, alone or with ipilimumab, at or shortly before surgery. The receptors were gathered from an adult with non-small cell lung cancer.

This clone has just a few counts. DNA of the CDR3: TGTGCCAGCAGCAGACCTAGCGGGGGGGCGGTGAGTACGCAGTATTTT. Amino acid sequence: CASSRPSGGAVSTQYF. The chain links TRBV7-9 to TRBJ2-3; 12 positions agree with TRBD2. The CDR3 is 16 residues long. V was pared by 5 bases and J by 8 bases, with 11 bases of the junction left unmatched. CDR1 is SEHNR and CDR2 is FQNEAQ in the germline V gene (reference sequence).

The V call is TRBV9, the J call TRBJ2-3; 8 bases match TRBD1. J gave up 4 bases and V 0 bases, and 4 bases lay outside the gene matches. The germline V gene encodes CDR1 SGDLS and CDR2 YYNGEE. The CDR3 consists of 15 residues. The CDR3 region has the DNA TGTGCCAGCAGCGTAGCAGGGGGCGCCCCAGATACGCAGTATTTT. Translated, it gives CASSVAGGAPDTQYF.

This chain joins TRBV7-9 and TRBJ1-4, with 10 bases fitting TRBD1. V trimming: 5 bases; J trimming: 2 bases; junction bases outside the gene matches: 8. The CDR3 sequence is 17 residues long. From germline, CDR1 is SEHNR and CDR2 FQNEAQ (reference sequence). The CDR3 DNA reads as TGTGCCAGCAGCAGATGGACAGGGGGAGAGACTAATGAAAAACTGTTTTTT. Its protein product is CASSRWTGGETNEKLFF.

This clone has just a few counts. This chain uses TRBV7-9 with TRBJ1-1; D is unclear. The CDR3 is 11 residues long. CDR1 and CDR2 from the germline V gene are SEHNR and FQNEAQ (reference sequence). The ends were cut back, 2 bases at V and 4 bases at J, with 2 bases in the middle. In nucleotides, the CDR3 is TGTGCCAGCAGCTTAATCACTGAAGCTTTCTTT. Amino acid sequence: CASSLITEAFF. Looking up the rest from reference TRBV7-9 and TRBJ1-1 gives the full variable domain: DTGVSQNPRHKITKRGQNVTFRCDPISEHNRLYWYRQTLGQGPEFLTYFQNEAQLEKSRLLSDRFSAERPKGSFSTLEIQRTEQGDSAMYLCASSLITEAFFGQGTRLTVV.

The chain is built from TRBV29-1 and TRBJ1-1; D remains unclear. The germline V gene has CDR1 SQVTM and CDR2 ANQGSEA. The CDR3 sequence is 12 residues long. The germline V and J ends were trimmed by 5 bases and 1 base, with 8 bases remaining between them. CDR3 in DNA: TGCAGCGTTTGGGCCCCGAACACTGAAGCTTTCTTT. The encoded protein is CSVWAPNTEAFF.

As for this clone: At the DNA level, this CDR3 is encoded by other sequences in the same sample as well. In nucleotides, the CDR3 is TGTGCCAGCAGCTTAGTAGTGGGGTACACCGGGGAGCTGTTTTTT. Protein sequence: CASSLVVGYTGELFF. The gene calls are TRBV7-9 and TRBJ2-2; D is unclear. Germline CDR1 SEHNR, CDR2 FQNEAQ (reference sequence). V was trimmed by 1 base and J by 3 bases, leaving 9 bases between them. The CDR3 contains 15 residues.

V usage is TRBV6-1 and J usage is TRBJ2-2, with a possible D match to TRBD1 (6 bases). The CDR3 spans 12 residues. Looked up from germline, CDR1 is MNHNS and CDR2 is SASEGT. The V end lost 6 bases, the J end lost 5 bases, and 7 bases lay between the germline ends. DNA of the CDR3: TGTGCCAGCAGGACAGGAACCGGGGAGCTGTTTTTT. It yields the protein CASRTGTGELFF.

This sequence joins TRBV9 and TRBJ2-3; possibly TRBD1 for D (6 bases). This CDR3 region has 15 residues. The germline CDR1 and CDR2 sequences are SGDLS and YYNGEE. The germline V and J ends were trimmed by 4 bases and 3 bases, with 15 bases remaining between them. The CDR3 reads CASSSSLGTTDTQYF. The CDR3 region has the DNA TGTGCCAGCAGCTCCTCCTTAGGGACAACAGATACGCAGTATTTT.

The rearrangement links TRBV15 to TRBJ1-4; perhaps TRBD1 as D (5 bases). Trimming left V 0 bases short and J 0 bases short, with 14 bases between. The germline V gene has CDR1 LNHNV and CDR2 YYDKDF (reference sequence). The CDR3 is 18 amino acids. The CDR3 sequence: CATSRDVLAGPTNEKLFF. CDR3 nucleotides: TGTGCCACCAGCAGAGATGTGCTAGCGGGGCCAACTAATGAAAAACTGTTTTTT.

The CDR3 DNA follows: TGTGCCAGCAGTCCGGGGGACCGTGGCTATGGCTACACCTTC. Encoded protein: CASSPGDRGYGYTF. The chain recombines TRBV6-1 with TRBJ1-2; TRBD1 might be the D (5 bases). CDR1 is MNHNS, CDR2 SASEGT, per germline. V lost 5 bases and J 4 bases, leaving 14 bases between the germline ends. The CDR3 length is 14 residues.

The sample holds one count of this clone. The V and J genes are TRBV4-3 and TRBJ2-3, with D possibly being TRBD2 (7 bases). The CDR3 spans 16 residues. V shed 0 bases and J shed 1 base, with 11 bases lying between them. Germline lookup yields CDR1 LGHNA and CDR2 YSLEER. The CDR3 here is CASSQEGGHRTDTQYF. CDR3 in DNA: TGCGCCAGCAGCCAAGAGGGGGGGCACCGCACAGATACGCAGTATTTT.

This clone came up a few times. The rearrangement joins TRBV6-5 to TRBJ1-2, with D perhaps TRBD1 (6 bases). Per germline, CDR1 MNHEY and CDR2 SVGAGI. Trimming removed 11 bases from V and 5 bases from J, with 18 bases in between. The CDR3 runs 13 residues. The DNA of the CDR3 is TGTGCCGTACAGGGTGGGGGAGGGTATGGCTACACCTTC. Its translation: CAVQGGGGYGYTF.

J is TRBJ1-1 and V is TRBV7-9; D not certain. V lost 3 bases and J lost 8, with 13 bases in between. Germline V gene sequence: CDR1 SEHNR, CDR2 FQNEAQ (reference sequence). This CDR3 comprises 13 residues. CDR3 in DNA: TGTGCCAGCAGCTTCATCGTCGGGAAAGAAGCTTTCTTT. Encoded protein: CASSFIVGKEAFF.

J is TRBJ1-1 and V is TRBV7-2; the D gene is possibly TRBD1 (5 bases). The CDR3 covers 15 residues. Germline CDR1 SGHTA, CDR2 FQGNSA. The V end was cut by 3 bases, the J end by 4 bases, with 15 bases between. CDR3 nucleotides: TGTGCCAGCAGCTTGGAGGCCAGGGAAGGCACTGAAGCTTTCTTT. Its protein product is CASSLEAREGTEAFF.

This clone is medium-sized in the sample. The chain joins TRBV10-3 to TRBJ2-5; D possibly uses TRBD1 or TRBD2 (5 bases each). With 9 bases removed from V and 1 base from J, the gap between germline ends came to 12 bases. From germline, CDR1 is ENHRY and CDR2 SYGVKD. This CDR3 spans 13 amino acids. The CDR3 sequence is CAIAIGGQETQYF. In nucleotides, the CDR3 is TGTGCCATTGCCATTGGGGGCCAAGAGACCCAGTACTTC.

The chain carries TRBV28 and TRBJ2-1; 10 bases map to TRBD2. Per germline, CDR1 MDHEN and CDR2 SYDVKM. The CDR3 runs 16 residues. Germline trimming cut 1 base from V and 4 bases from J; bases unmatched to any gene: 4. CDR3 nucleotides: TGTGCCAGCAGTTTATCTTTAGCGGGGGGTTACAATGAGCAGTTCTTC. As protein: CASSLSLAGGYNEQFF.

The chain carries TRBV7-2 and TRBJ2-2; 9 nucleotides agree with TRBD1. CDR1 is SGHTA and CDR2 is FQGNSA in the germline V gene. The CDR3 is made up of 16 amino acids. J was trimmed by 7 bases and V by 4 bases; bases with no gene match: 10. CDR3 protein: CASSSRDRATDGELFF. CDR3 coding DNA: TGTGCCAGCAGCTCCCGGGACAGGGCGACGGACGGGGAGCTGTTTTTT. The full variable domain, with the rest looked up from reference TRBV7-2 and TRBJ2-2, is GAGVSQSPSNKVTEKGKDVELRCDPISGHTALYWYRQSLGQGLEFLIYFQGNSAPDKSGLPSDRFSAERTGGSVSTLTIQRTQQEDSAVYLCASSSRDRATDGELFFGEGSRLTVL.

The chain couples TRBV11-2 to TRBJ2-7; the D gene is possibly TRBD2 (5 bases). The germline V gene encodes CDR1 SGHAT and CDR2 FQNNGV. V lost 5 bases, J lost 5 bases, and 13 bases lay in between. The length of the CDR3 is 13 residues. CDR3 amino acids: CASSPWRADEQYF. The DNA for the CDR3 is TGTGCCAGCAGCCCCTGGCGGGCAGACGAGCAGTACTTC.

The gene calls are TRBV7-2 and TRBJ1-1, with a possible D match to TRBD1 (5 bases). Germline-derived CDR1 and CDR2 are SGHTA and FQGNSA. This CDR3 region has 15 residues. The V gene lost 6 bases and the J gene lost 2 bases, with 16 bases spanning the gap. CDR3 nucleotides: TGTGCCAGCAGGTACGAAAGGAGGGGAAACACTGAAGCTTTCTTT. Its protein is CASRYERRGNTEAFF.

This sequence joins TRBV11-2 and TRBJ2-2, with a weak D call TRBD1 (6 bases). The germline V gene encodes CDR1 SGHAT and CDR2 FQNNGV. The CDR3 sequence is 17 residues long. V was clipped by 5 bases and J by 7 bases, with 23 bases between them. The CDR3 region is CASSQDSITLLGGELFF. In DNA form, the CDR3 reads TGTGCCAGCAGCCAGGACAGTATCACGCTATTAGGCGGGGAGCTGTTTTTT.

The chain links TRBV18 to TRBJ1-4; D not certain. Between the trimmed V and J ends, which lost 1 base and 7 bases, there was a span of 10 bases. Looked up from germline, CDR1 is KGHSH and CDR2 is LQKENI. The CDR3 contains 14 residues. The CDR3 sequence: CASSPRRLGEKLFF. The CDR3 nucleotides read TGTGCCAGCTCACCACGAAGGCTGGGTGAAAAACTGTTTTTT.

The J gene is TRBJ1-2, the V gene TRBV6-6, with D unresolved. Per germline, CDR1 MNHNY and CDR2 SVGAGI (reference sequence). V was shortened by 6 bases and J by 8 bases, with 10 bases between the two germline ends. CDR3 size: 11 residues. The CDR3 coding sequence is TGTGCCAGCAGCCCTCGCTGGGGCTACACCTTC. This encodes CASSPRWGYTF.

This clone showed up just a few times. V usage is TRBV11-2 and J usage is TRBJ2-5; 8 bases are shared with TRBD2. Per germline, CDR1 SGHAT and CDR2 FQNNGV. The CDR3 extends over 15 amino acids. V trimming: 5 bases; J trimming: 5 bases; junction bases outside the gene matches: 10. The CDR3, as DNA: TGTGCCAGCAGCCCCGACGGGGGGGCGGGTGAGACCCAGTACTTC. This codes for CASSPDGGAGETQYF.